This T cell receptor (beta chain) comes out of a study of T cell responses to AZD1222 COVID-19 vaccine. Researchers grouped second doses given at about 4 or about 12 weeks into one pool. The CDR3 is 15 amino acids. Germline V gene lookup returns CDR1 SGHNT and CDR2 YYREEE (reference sequence). Trimming pared 2 bases from V and 0 bases from J, leaving 8 bases between. About this clone itself: What it binds is unknown.

Overall study results and limits: No day 14 peak samples; only post-peak repertoires were characterized. Reportedly, nearly half of unique spike TCRs recognized epitopes outside B.1.351/B.1.1.7 mutations.

The repertoire was sequenced with immunoSEQ multiplex PCR; TCRdb's copy has only in-frame clones and lacks some. The sample holds about 150,000 clones, roughly 88% seen once. This chain connects TRBV5-4 to TRBJ2-2; maybe TRBD1 (5 bases). The sample consisted of peripheral blood, taken 28 days after the second AZD1222 dose. The receptor was derived from an adult who received the AZD1222 COVID-19 vaccine. CDR3 protein: CASSLTGPNTGELFF. The CDR3 DNA sequence: TGTGCCAGCAGCTTAACAGGTCCGAACACCGGGGAGCTGTTTTTT.